These 31 T cell receptor beta chains came from one sample sequenced in a study of OX40 agonist ivuxolimab in advanced cancers. Method: immunoSEQ multiplex PCR; TCRdb's copy keeps in-frame clones and lacks some. The sample lists some 14,000 clones, about 78% occurring once. The sequencing used CD4+ or CD8+ T cells sorted from blood, collected in a trial of the OX40 agonist ivuxolimab. Receptors originate from an adult with an advanced solid tumor such as melanoma, head and neck, liver or kidney cancer.

Within the sample, this clone is medium-sized. This specimen includes other DNA sequences encoding the same CDR3. The chain carries TRBV6-5 and TRBJ2-7; D could derive from TRBD1 or TRBD2 (5 bases each). The CDR3 sequence is 11 residues long. V lost 2 bases and J lost 6, with 5 bases in between. CDR1 is MNHEY and CDR2 is SVGAGI in the germline V gene. CDR3 region: CASSYGGEQYF. The CDR3 bases are TGTGCCAGCAGTTACGGGGGCGAGCAGTACTTC.

DNA for the CDR3: TGTGCCAGCAGCTTAGGTTCGTCCGGGGAGCTGTTTTTT. This codes for CASSLGSSGELFF. The rearrangement joins TRBV11-2 to TRBJ2-2, with unresolved D. Per the germline V gene, CDR1 is SGHAT and CDR2 is FQNNGV. V was cut by 1 base and J by 6 bases, with 6 bases left in between. CDR3 size: 13 residues.

The chain links TRBV2 to TRBJ2-3; either TRBD1 or TRBD2 may supply D (6 bases each). Germline lookup yields CDR1 SNHLY and CDR2 FYNNEI. Trimming removed 7 bases at V and 6 bases at J, with 8 bases between. This CDR3 comprises 11 residues. The CDR3 DNA reads TGTGCCAGCATAGGGGGGGATACGCAGTATTTT. Protein: CASIGGDTQYF.

This chain uses TRBV4-3 with TRBJ1-5; D call uncertain. Germline lookup yields CDR1 LGHNA and CDR2 YSLEER. V lost 3 bases and J lost 1, with 10 bases in between. This CDR3 is 15 amino acids long. DNA of the CDR3: TGCGCCAGCAGCCAGGACCTCTCGAGCAATCAGCCCCAGCATTTT. Amino acid sequence: CASSQDLSSNQPQHF.

The rearrangement links TRBV2 to TRBJ1-1; D is unresolved. Germline V CDR1 and CDR2: SNHLY, FYNNEI. Trimming took 8 bases from V and 5 from J, leaving 9 bases between them. CDR3 length: 11 residues. CDR3 region: CASFGGTEAFF. Written as DNA, the CDR3 is TGTGCCAGCTTCGGTGGGACTGAAGCTTTCTTT.

The V gene is TRBV4-3, the J gene TRBJ2-3; 8 bases line up with TRBD2. This CDR3 has 18 amino acids. The V gene end was trimmed by 2 bases and the J gene end by 0 bases; junction bases not matched to a gene: 10. The germline V gene has CDR1 LGHNA and CDR2 YSLEER. For the CDR3, the DNA is TGCGCCAGCAGCCAACCCCCGACGGGGGGGAATAGCACAGATACGCAGTATTTT. It yields the protein CASSQPPTGGNSTDTQYF.

This clone occurred a few times. The CDR3 sequence is CATSETSNEQFF. The DNA for the CDR3 is TGTGCCACCAGTGAAACTAGCAATGAGCAGTTCTTC. This sequence joins TRBV15 and TRBJ2-1, with D perhaps TRBD2 (5 bases). V was cut by 6 bases and J by 6 bases, with 9 bases left in between. The germline gives CDR1 LNHNV, CDR2 YYDKDF (reference sequence). This CDR3 is 12 amino acids long. Full variable domain (outside the CDR3, taken from reference TRBV15 and TRBJ2-1): DAMVIQNPRYQVTQFGKPVTLSCSQTLNHNVMYWYQQKSSQAPKLLFHYYDKDFNNEADTPDNFQSRRPNTSFCFLDIRSPGLGDTAMYLCATSETSNEQFFGPGTRLTVL.

In this sample, this clone turned up a few times. The V gene is TRBV4-2, the J gene TRBJ1-1; 7 bases are a match to TRBD1. Per the germline V gene, CDR1 is LGHNA and CDR2 is YNFKEQ. The V segment lost 5 bases and the J segment 3 bases; nucleotides outside the gene matches: 6. There are 14 residues in the CDR3. CDR3 residues: CASSGTGVDTEAFF. CDR3 coding DNA: TGTGCCAGCAGCGGTACAGGGGTGGACACTGAAGCTTTCTTT.

The chain employs TRBV11-2 and TRBJ2-3, with 8 positions matching TRBD2. The CDR3 spans 20 residues. Germline lookup yields CDR1 SGHAT and CDR2 FQNNGV. Germline trimming cut 0 bases from V and 2 bases from J; bases unmatched to any gene: 16. The CDR3 is CASSLDHSGAALSVTDTQYF. The CDR3 DNA reads TGTGCCAGCAGCTTAGATCATAGCGGGGCGGCCCTTTCAGTCACAGATACGCAGTATTTT.

The chain recombines TRBV9 with TRBJ1-1; D is unresolved. Trimming left V 0 bases short and J 2 bases short, with 11 bases between. Germline V gives CDR1 SGDLS, CDR2 YYNGEE. The CDR3 has 15 amino acids. CDR3 region: CASSVDGKPNTEAFF. The CDR3 region has the DNA TGTGCCAGCAGCGTAGACGGGAAGCCCAACACTGAAGCTTTCTTT. Full variable domain (rest looked up from reference TRBV9 and TRBJ1-1): DSGVTQTPKHLITATGQRVTLRCSPRSGDLSVYWYQQSLDQGLQFLIQYYNGEERAKGNILERFSAQQFPDLHSELNLSSLELGDSALYFCASSVDGKPNTEAFFGQGTRLTVV.

This clone was observed a handful of times. The chain carries TRBV5-4 and TRBJ1-1; maybe TRBD1 (6 bases). CDR3 length equals 11 residues. Germline values: CDR1 SGHNT, CDR2 YYREEE (reference sequence). Trimming removed 3 bases at V and 6 bases at J, with 6 bases between. CDR3 in amino acids: CASSWGPEAFF. The CDR3 region has the DNA TGTGCCAGCAGCTGGGGGCCTGAAGCTTTCTTT. Complete variable domain (other parts from reference TRBV5-4 and TRBJ1-1): ETGVTQSPTHLIKTRGQQVTLRCSSQSGHNTVSWYQQALGQGPQFIFQYYREEENGRGNFPPRFSGLQFPNYSSELNVNALELDDSALYLCASSWGPEAFFGQGTRLTVV.

The chain recombines TRBV29-1 with TRBJ2-5; no definite D call. V lost 3 bases to trimming and J lost 9 bases, with 8 bases between them. This CDR3 is 10 amino acids long. The germline CDR1 and CDR2 sequences are SQVTM and ANQGSEA. CDR3 loop: CSVEPSSQYF. The CDR3 DNA is TGCAGCGTTGAGCCCTCCTCCCAGTACTTC.

V is TRBV29-1 and J is TRBJ2-3; 11 bases match TRBD2. The CDR3 consists of 14 residues. V dropped 7 bases and J dropped 6; count of bases not matched to a gene: 9. CDR1 and CDR2 (germline): SQVTM, ANQGSEA. The CDR3 here is CSDIGLAGGDTQYF. For the CDR3, the DNA is TGCAGCGACATTGGACTAGCGGGTGGGGATACGCAGTATTTT.

The chain is built from TRBV11-2 and TRBJ2-7, with D possibly TRBD1 on 6 matching bases. The CDR3 extends over 15 amino acids. Germline V lookup: CDR1 SGHAT, CDR2 FQNNGV. Trimming cost V 3 bases and J 0 bases, with 12 bases left between them. The CDR3 region is CASSFQPGDSYEQYF. The CDR3, as DNA: TGTGCCAGCAGCTTCCAACCAGGGGACTCCTACGAGCAGTACTTC.

The chain combines TRBV7-9 with TRBJ2-1; 7 bases line up with TRBD2. CDR1 is SEHNR, CDR2 FQNEAQ, per germline (reference sequence). The trim removed 5 bases at V and 4 bases at J, leaving 11 bases unmatched. This CDR3 has 16 residues. This CDR3 reads CASSPPAGVGYNEQFF. CDR3 DNA: TGTGCCAGCAGCCCGCCGGCGGGGGTCGGGTACAATGAGCAGTTCTTC.

J is TRBJ1-5 and V is TRBV10-3; D is ambiguous. This CDR3 has 14 amino acids. V was pared by 10 bases and J by 7 bases, with 20 bases between. CDR1 is ENHRY and CDR2 is SYGVKD in the germline V gene. The CDR3 reads CATGSRLESQPQHF. The CDR3 DNA reads as TGTGCCACCGGCAGCAGGCTCGAATCCCAGCCCCAGCATTTT.

The V call is TRBV4-3, the J call TRBJ1-1, with D possibly being TRBD1 (6 bases). This CDR3 region has 15 residues. With 0 bases removed from V and 3 bases from J, the gap between germline ends came to 11 bases. Germline CDR1 and CDR2: LGHNA and YSLEER. CDR3 in DNA: TGCGCCAGCAGCCAAGATCAGGGGCGTGACACTGAAGCTTTCTTT. It translates to CASSQDQGRDTEAFF.

The rearrangement joins TRBV5-4 to TRBJ1-1; no clear D gene. The CDR3 loop spans 12 amino acids. Germline loops: CDR1 SGHNT, CDR2 YYREEE (reference sequence). The V end was cut by 2 bases, the J end by 5 bases, with 7 bases between. CDR3 amino acids: CASSFSGTEAFF. CDR3 sequence (DNA): TGTGCCAGCAGCTTTAGCGGGACTGAAGCTTTCTTT.

The chain uses TRBV27 and TRBJ2-1; 8 positions agree with TRBD2. Germline CDR1 MNHEY, CDR2 SMNVEV (reference sequence). V dropped 6 bases and J dropped 2; count of bases not matched to a gene: 0. The CDR3 is made up of 13 amino acids. CDR3 residues: CASSGGAYNEQFF. In DNA form, the CDR3 reads TGTGCCAGCAGCGGGGGGGCCTACAATGAGCAGTTCTTC.

The chain is built from TRBV7-8 and TRBJ1-5; D is possibly TRBD1 (6 bases). V was clipped by 5 bases and J by 0 bases, with 11 bases between them. The CDR3 runs to 15 residues. The germline V gene has CDR1 SGHVS and CDR2 FQNEAQ. CDR3 amino acids: CASSLGGYSNQPQHF. Written as DNA, the CDR3 is TGTGCCAGCAGCCTAGGGGGTTATAGCAATCAGCCCCAGCATTTT. The entire variable domain, with the rest obtained from reference TRBV7-8 and TRBJ1-5, is as follows: GAGVSQSPRYKVAKRGQDVALRCDPISGHVSLFWYQQALGQGPEFLTYFQNEAQLDKSGLPSDRFFAERPEGSVSTLKIQRTQQEDSAVYLCASSLGGYSNQPQHFGDGTRLSIL.

The chain is built from TRBV4-1 and TRBJ1-4; 7 positions agree with TRBD1. The CDR3 runs to 16 residues. Germline lookup yields CDR1 MGHRA and CDR2 YSYEKL. J gave up 5 bases and V 5 bases, and 11 bases lay outside the gene matches. CDR3 amino acids: CASSYRDRVVNEKLFF. In DNA, the CDR3 is TGCGCCAGCAGCTACCGCGACAGGGTAGTGAATGAAAAACTGTTTTTT.

The rearrangement uses TRBV4-3 and TRBJ1-2; TRBD1 matches at 8 bases. Germline assignment: CDR1 LGHNA and CDR2 YSLEER. The CDR3 length is 16 residues. With 0 bases clipped from V and 2 bases from J, the junction kept 5 bases outside the gene matches. CDR3 nucleotides: TGCGCCAGCAGCCAAGATAGAGGGGACAGGAACTATGGCTACACCTTC. Residues: CASSQDRGDRNYGYTF.

The V gene is TRBV19, the J gene TRBJ1-1; 9 positions agree with TRBD1. V was pared by 6 bases and J by 5 bases, with 10 bases of the junction left unmatched. The CDR3 runs to 15 residues. The germline V gene has CDR1 LNHDA and CDR2 SQIVND (reference sequence). The CDR3: CASRITGGAGTEAFF. The CDR3 nucleotides are TGTGCCAGTAGAATTACAGGGGGCGCAGGTACTGAAGCTTTCTTT. Complete variable domain (other parts from reference TRBV19 and TRBJ1-1): DGGITQSPKYLFRKEGQNVTLSCEQNLNHDAMYWYRQDPGQGLRLIYYSQIVNDFQKGDIAEGYSVSREKKESFPLTVTSAQKNPTAFYLCASRITGGAGTEAFFGQGTRLTVV.

In DNA, the CDR3 is TGCGCCAGCAGCTTAAGGCAGGCCAACTATGGCTACACCTTC. It encodes CASSLRQANYGYTF. V usage is TRBV5-1 and J usage is TRBJ1-2; D remains unclear. V was clipped by 2 bases and J by 2 bases, with 10 bases between them. In germline, CDR1 is SGHRS, CDR2 YFSETQ. This CDR3 contains 14 residues.

The rearrangement links TRBV6-4 to TRBJ1-4; D is perhaps TRBD1 (6 bases). The CDR3 has 15 residues. V was clipped by 6 bases and J by 3 bases, with 14 bases between them. Germline V lookup: CDR1 MRHNA, CDR2 SNTAGT. The CDR3 protein is CASRETGPPNEKLFF. The CDR3 DNA is TGTGCCAGCAGGGAAACAGGGCCACCTAATGAAAAACTGTTTTTT.

The chain uses TRBV25-1 and TRBJ1-3; maybe TRBD1 (6 bases). Trimming took 6 bases from V and 1 from J, leaving 10 bases between them. The CDR3 covers 14 residues. The germline CDR1 and CDR2 sequences are MGHDK and SYGVNS. This CDR3 is CASRTTGSGNTIYF. DNA for the CDR3: TGTGCCAGCAGAACGACAGGATCTGGAAACACCATATATTTT.

The chain couples TRBV4-3 to TRBJ1-1; D is uncertain. The V end was cut by 1 base, the J end by 6 bases, with 12 bases between. From germline, CDR1 is LGHNA and CDR2 YSLEER. The CDR3 length is 14 residues. The CDR3 protein is CASSQGTETSEAFF. CDR3 coding DNA: TGCGCCAGCAGCCAAGGAACAGAGACCTCTGAAGCTTTCTTT.

This chain connects TRBV7-8 to TRBJ1-6; TRBD1 might be the D (5 bases). V lost 5 bases, J lost 6 bases, and 14 bases lay in between. Germline CDR1 and CDR2: SGHVS and FQNEAQ. The CDR3 spans 15 residues. The CDR3 bases are TGTGCCAGCAGCCCAAGGACAATTTCTAATTCACCCCTCCACTTT. Its protein is CASSPRTISNSPLHF.

This chain links TRBV11-3 with TRBJ1-1; the D is unclear. Germline V gene sequence: CDR1 SGHNT, CDR2 YENEEA. V lost 1 base and J 5 bases, leaving 8 bases between the germline ends. This CDR3 comprises 13 residues. In DNA form, the CDR3 reads TGTGCCAGCAGCTTAGGTCGAGGGACTGAAGCTTTCTTT. Protein product: CASSLGRGTEAFF.

The rearrangement links TRBV5-5 to TRBJ1-1, with D possibly being TRBD1 (5 bases). This CDR3 contains 13 residues. Trimming took off 5 bases at V and 3 bases at J, with 11 bases between the two ends. Per germline, CDR1 SGHKS and CDR2 YYEKEE (reference sequence). The CDR3 sequence is CASSLLGHTEAFF. CDR3 in DNA: TGTGCCAGCAGTCTGTTGGGGCACACTGAAGCTTTCTTT.

J is TRBJ2-1 and V is TRBV29-1, with 11 bases lining up with TRBD2. The CDR3 spans 16 residues. CDR1 and CDR2 (germline): SQVTM, ANQGSEA. The trim removed 1 base at V and 4 bases at J, leaving 6 bases unmatched. The CDR3 sequence is CSVEVGTSGSYNEQFF. For the CDR3, the DNA is TGCAGCGTTGAAGTCGGGACTAGCGGCTCTTACAATGAGCAGTTCTTC.